Shown below are 15 T cell receptor beta chains from a single sample sequenced in a study of cytotoxic CD8 clonotypes in ibrutinib-treated CLL. Here immunoSEQ multiplex PCR was the method, and the copy in TCRdb shows in-frame clones only, minus some. The table has some 76,000 clones, approximately 82% seen once; the top ten hold about 36%. The sample was PBMCs, taken after 24 months of ibrutinib treatment. Receptors were obtained from a human donor with chronic lymphocytic leukemia.

The J gene is TRBJ2-1, the V gene TRBV7-2, with 7 bases lining up with TRBD2. The CDR3 is made up of 15 amino acids. The trim removed 1 base at V and 5 bases at J, leaving 5 bases unmatched. In germline, CDR1 is SGHTA, CDR2 FQGNSA. The chain's CDR3 is CASSLVAGVDNEQFF. The CDR3, as DNA: TGTGCCAGCAGCTTAGTTGCGGGAGTAGACAATGAGCAGTTCTTC.

The V call is TRBV10-3, the J call TRBJ2-7; either TRBD1 or TRBD2 may supply D (5 bases each). Trimming cost V 3 bases and J 7 bases, with 19 bases left between them. Germline CDR1 ENHRY, CDR2 SYGVKD. The CDR3 is 15 amino acids. The DNA for the CDR3 is TGTGCCATCAGTGAAAGGACGGGGCTGTCCAAAGAGCAGTACTTC. The encoded protein is CAISERTGLSKEQYF.

The rearrangement joins TRBV19 to TRBJ1-5; D gene ambiguous. The CDR3 is made up of 13 amino acids. Deletions cut 5 bases from V and 11 bases from J, with 16 bases between. Germline V gene lookup returns CDR1 LNHDA and CDR2 SQIVND (reference sequence). The CDR3 DNA reads TGTGCCAGTAGTCGCCTCCCGAGAGAGGCCCAGCATTTT. It translates to CASSRLPREAQHF.

This rearrangement joins TRBV5-6 to TRBJ1-1; D ambiguous. Trimming stripped 1 base from V and 0 bases from J, with 19 bases between. The CDR3 contains 18 residues. In germline, CDR1 is SGHDT, CDR2 YYEEEE. The CDR3 loop reads CASSLLIGQAGVNTEAFF. CDR3 in DNA: TGTGCCAGCAGCTTGTTAATCGGTCAGGCTGGGGTGAACACTGAAGCTTTCTTT.

The chain carries TRBV28 and TRBJ2-7; 13 bases map to TRBD2. The CDR3 is 15 amino acids. Germline V gives CDR1 MDHEN, CDR2 SYDVKM. V was clipped by 6 bases and J by 0 bases; unmatched bases: 2. For the CDR3, the DNA is TGTGCCAGCAGGACTAGCGGGGGGAGCTCCTACGAGCAGTACTTC. Protein sequence: CASRTSGGSSYEQYF.

The gene calls are TRBV5-4 and TRBJ2-2; the match to TRBD1 covers 8 bases. Germline lookup yields CDR1 SGHNT and CDR2 YYREEE (reference sequence). Losses at the gene ends were 4 bases for V and 6 bases for J; bases not matched to a gene: 8. The CDR3 has 15 amino acids. CDR3 in DNA: TGTGCCAGCAGCCCACGGACAGGGTTCGCCGGGGAGCTGTTTTTT. Amino acids: CASSPRTGFAGELFF.

The rearrangement uses TRBV5-4 and TRBJ2-1, with 9 bases lining up with TRBD2. Germline loops: CDR1 SGHNT, CDR2 YYREEE (reference sequence). Losses at the gene ends were 0 bases for V and 1 base for J; bases not matched to a gene: 14. The CDR3 totals 20 residues. CDR3 loop: CASSLDPRLAGRGSYNEQFF. In DNA form, the CDR3 reads TGTGCCAGCAGCTTGGATCCGCGGCTAGCGGGAAGAGGGTCCTACAATGAGCAGTTCTTC.

The chain has TRBV28 and TRBJ2-1; the D is unclear. Trimming cost V 4 bases and J 8 bases, with 12 bases left between them. The germline CDR1 and CDR2 sequences are MDHEN and SYDVKM. The CDR3 spans 13 residues. CDR3: CASSSTWRYEQFF. The CDR3 coding sequence is TGTGCCAGCAGTTCCACCTGGAGATATGAGCAGTTCTTC.

The CDR3 bases are TGTGCCAGCAGAGCAGGTACTGCCGGGGAGCTGTTTTTT. As protein: CASRAGTAGELFF. The chain links TRBV2 to TRBJ2-2; D is undetermined. V lost 6 bases and J lost 6, with 11 bases in between. This CDR3 is built from 13 residues. The germline V gene has CDR1 SNHLY and CDR2 FYNNEI.

The chain couples TRBV19 to TRBJ1-4; 7 bases align to TRBD1. Germline loops: CDR1 LNHDA, CDR2 SQIVND (reference sequence). The trim removed 5 bases at V and 7 bases at J, leaving 10 bases unmatched. The CDR3 totals 15 residues. In nucleotides, the CDR3 is TGTGCCAGTAGTCGTGGGGACAGTCCTTCTGAAAAACTGTTTTTT. This gives the protein CASSRGDSPSEKLFF.

The chain recombines TRBV6-6 with TRBJ2-7; 8 bases agree with TRBD2. CDR1 and CDR2 from the germline V gene are MNHNY and SVGAGI (reference sequence). The J segment lost 1 base and the V segment lost 5 bases, leaving 10 bases of the junction unmatched. The CDR3 is 16 residues long. As DNA, the CDR3 is TGTGCCAGCAGTCCCCCCGGGGGGGGCAAATCCTACGAGCAGTACTTC. Residues: CASSPPGGGKSYEQYF.

V and J are TRBV11-2 and TRBJ2-1, with TRBD2 matching 10 bases. CDR1 is SGHAT and CDR2 is FQNNGV in the germline V gene. The length of the CDR3 is 16 residues. The V segment lost 1 base and the J segment 9 bases; nucleotides outside the gene matches: 9. The CDR3 protein is CASSLVTSGRGGEQFF. CDR3 coding DNA: TGTGCCAGCAGCTTAGTTACGAGCGGGAGGGGCGGTGAGCAGTTCTTC. Together with reference TRBV11-2 and TRBJ2-1, the CDR3 gives the full variable domain: EAGVAQSPRYKIIEKRQSVAFWCNPISGHATLYWYQQILGQGPKLLIQFQNNGVVDDSQLPKDRFSAERLKGVDSTLKIQPAKLEDSAVYLCASSLVTSGRGGEQFFGPGTRLTVL.

This chain uses TRBV19 with TRBJ1-5; D might be TRBD1 (5 bases). Trimming removed 7 bases from V and 2 bases from J, with 18 bases in between. Germline values: CDR1 LNHDA, CDR2 SQIVND (reference sequence). The CDR3 runs to 16 residues. In DNA, the CDR3 is TGTGCCAGTAACCCCGGTGGGGGTTTTGGCAATCAGCCCCAGCATTTT. It encodes CASNPGGGFGNQPQHF.

The rearrangement links TRBV5-5 to TRBJ2-2; the D call may be TRBD1 or TRBD2 (6 bases each). The CDR3 is 16 residues long. Germline V gene data show CDR1 as SGHKS and CDR2 as YYEKEE (reference sequence). The V end lost 1 base, the J end lost 5 bases, and 15 bases lay between the germline ends. CDR3 region: CASSLRGQLGTGELFF. CDR3 coding DNA: TGTGCCAGCAGCTTGCGGGGGCAATTGGGAACCGGGGAGCTGTTTTTT.

This clone was counted once. V usage is TRBV7-9 and J usage is TRBJ1-2; maybe TRBD1 (5 bases). V dropped 4 bases and J dropped 1 base, with 7 bases sitting between them. Germline V CDR1 and CDR2: SEHNR, FQNEAQ (reference sequence). CDR3 length equals 13 residues. CDR3 coding DNA: TGTGCCAGCAGCTACAGGAATAACTATGGCTACACCTTC. Encoded protein: CASSYRNNYGYTF.